The entry that follows covers one T cell receptor (beta chain) sequence. This record comes from a study of blood T cell repertoires in COVID-19. About the study: The cDNA or gDNA used as material had been derived from T cells, B-cell-depleted T cells, or PBMCs.

Clones were sequenced by immunoSEQ multiplex PCR, and TCRdb holds only the in-frame ones, with some missing. The table records under 400,000 clones, nearly 90% of them present only once. CDR3 length: 11 amino acids. Trimming removed 6 bases from V and 15 bases from J, with 15 bases in between. Germline lookup yields CDR1 DFQATT and CDR2 SNEGSKA (reference sequence). The sequenced material came from peripheral blood. The clonotype comes from a man between 18 and 35 years old with active or convalescent COVID-19. V and J are TRBV20-1 and TRBJ1-6, with no clear D. This chain's CDR3 is CSARADLHLHF. The CDR3 DNA is TGCAGTGCCCGAGCGGATCTGCACCTCCACTTT.